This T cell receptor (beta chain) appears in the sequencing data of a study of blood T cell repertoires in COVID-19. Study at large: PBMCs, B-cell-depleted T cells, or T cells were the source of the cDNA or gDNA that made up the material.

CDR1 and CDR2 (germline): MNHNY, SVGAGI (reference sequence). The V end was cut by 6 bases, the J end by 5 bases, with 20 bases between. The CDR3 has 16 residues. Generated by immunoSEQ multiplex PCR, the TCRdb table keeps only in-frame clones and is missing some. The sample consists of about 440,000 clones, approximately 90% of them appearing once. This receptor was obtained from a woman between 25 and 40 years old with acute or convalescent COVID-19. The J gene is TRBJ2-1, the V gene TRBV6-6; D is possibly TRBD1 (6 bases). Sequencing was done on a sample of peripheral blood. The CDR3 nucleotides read TGTGCCAGCAGCAAGGGTATGACAGGCCGCGACAATGAGCAGTTCTTC. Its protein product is CASSKGMTGRDNEQFF.